The 15 T cell receptor beta chains in this list originate from one sample, sequenced in a study of blood T cell repertoires in COVID-19. The repertoire was sequenced with immunoSEQ multiplex PCR; TCRdb's copy has only in-frame clones and lacks some. Counted here are tens of thousands of clones, around 88% occurring once; the ten biggest clones make up 15% to 20%. Sequencing used peripheral blood. These receptors were taken from a woman of 80 years or more with acute or convalescent COVID-19.

This chain links TRBV6-1 with TRBJ1-5; TRBD1 aligns across 7 bases. Germline trimming cut 3 bases from V and 0 bases from J; bases unmatched to any gene: 2. CDR1 is MNHNS, CDR2 SASEGT, per germline. The CDR3 is 15 residues long. As DNA, the CDR3 is TGTGCCAGCAGTGAGAACAGGGGTAGCAATCAGCCCCAGCATTTT. Translated, it gives CASSENRGSNQPQHF.

The chain joins TRBV27 to TRBJ1-6, with D hard to call. CDR3 length equals 14 residues. V lost 3 bases, J lost 6 bases, and 9 bases lay in between. Germline CDR1 and CDR2: MNHEY and SMNVEV (reference sequence). The CDR3 coding sequence is TGTGCCAGCAGTTTGAGGGCCGTTAATTCACCCCTCCACTTT. As protein: CASSLRAVNSPLHF.

The V and J genes are TRBV5-1 and TRBJ2-5; TRBD2 agrees at 11 bases. The CDR3 runs 15 residues. V lost 3 bases to trimming and J lost 4 bases; unmatched junction nucleotides: 5. Per the germline V gene, CDR1 is SGHRS and CDR2 is YFSETQ. The CDR3 coding sequence is TGCGCCAGCAGCTCGGCTGGGACTAGCGGAGAGACCCAGTACTTC. Its translation: CASSSAGTSGETQYF.

The chain is built from TRBV12-3 or TRBV12-4 and TRBJ1-1, with TRBD1 as a possible D gene (5 bases). The CDR3 has 12 amino acids. The V and J ends lost 5 bases and 11 bases respectively, with 15 bases between them. The chain's CDR3 is CASSVNRLWAFF. The CDR3 DNA is TGTGCCAGCAGTGTTAACAGGTTGTGGGCTTTCTTT.

This chain joins TRBV28 and TRBJ1-3; a possible D gene is TRBD1 (5 bases). V was trimmed by 7 bases and J by 2 bases, leaving 12 bases between them. This CDR3 comprises 14 residues. Germline CDR1 is MDHEN and CDR2 is SYDVKM. This CDR3 is CASTWGGAGNTIYF. DNA of the CDR3: TGTGCCAGCACCTGGGGGGGTGCTGGAAACACCATATATTTT.

The chain uses TRBV28 and TRBJ2-1; TRBD1 might be the D (7 bases). V lost 2 bases and J 3 bases, leaving 17 bases between the germline ends. CDR3 size: 17 residues. CDR1 and CDR2 from the germline V gene are MDHEN and SYDVKM. This chain's CDR3 is CASSLGGNRGGYNEQFF. CDR3 bases: TGTGCCAGCAGTTTAGGAGGAAACAGGGGAGGCTACAATGAGCAGTTCTTC.

CDR3 amino acids: CASSLVAASAEQYF. CDR3 nucleotides: TGTGCCAGCAGCTTGGTGGCGGCCTCGGCCGAGCAGTACTTC. The rearrangement links TRBV5-6 to TRBJ2-7; D is unresolved. The ends were cut back, 0 bases at V and 6 bases at J, with 13 bases in the middle. Looked up from germline, CDR1 is SGHDT and CDR2 is YYEEEE. The CDR3 totals 14 residues.

The chain recombines TRBV27 with TRBJ1-1; D perhaps matches TRBD1 (6 bases). Germline V lookup: CDR1 MNHEY, CDR2 SMNVEV (reference sequence). The V end lost 5 bases, the J end lost 12 bases, and 19 bases lay between the germline ends. This CDR3 comprises 13 residues. In DNA form, the CDR3 reads TGTGCCAGCAGTGCTTACAGGGATGGTGCTCCTTTCTTT. It specifies CASSAYRDGAPFF.

The chain is built from TRBV5-1 and TRBJ2-3; TRBD1 might be the D (6 bases). V was clipped by 4 bases and J by 2 bases, with 17 bases between them. The CDR3 consists of 16 residues. Germline loops: CDR1 SGHRS, CDR2 YFSETQ. CDR3 amino acids: CASSKMGAFNTDTQYF. The DNA of the CDR3 is TGCGCCAGCAGCAAAATGGGGGCCTTCAACACAGATACGCAGTATTTT.

This chain uses TRBV23-1 with TRBJ2-1; maybe TRBD2 (6 bases). TRBV23-1 is an open reading frame whose function is uncertain. This CDR3 spans 16 amino acids. The V end lost 7 bases, the J end lost 0 bases, and 16 bases lay between the germline ends. CDR3 residues: CASKFRETSSYNEQFF. The CDR3 bases are TGCGCCAGCAAGTTTAGGGAGACTAGCTCCTACAATGAGCAGTTCTTC.

The rearrangement uses TRBV7-2 and TRBJ2-7, with 8 bases aligning to TRBD2. J lost 4 bases, V lost 0 bases, and 8 bases had no gene match. The CDR3 covers 16 residues. Germline-derived CDR1 and CDR2 are SGHTA and FQGNSA. CDR3: CASSLAPVAGQYEQYF. CDR3 in DNA: TGTGCCAGCAGCTTAGCACCGGTAGCGGGGCAGTACGAGCAGTACTTC.

This clone is a singleton in its sample. Other DNA sequences within the sample encode an identical CDR3. The chain links TRBV28 to TRBJ2-7; D not certain. Trimming pared 5 bases from V and 7 bases from J, leaving 9 bases between. CDR3 length equals 11 residues. CDR1 is MDHEN, CDR2 SYDVKM, per germline. The CDR3 nucleotides read TGTGCCAGCAGTCTATCCGGGGAGCAGTACTTC. This encodes CASSLSGEQYF.

The gene calls are TRBV29-1 and TRBJ1-1, with D unclear. The CDR3 runs 13 residues. V lost 6 bases, J lost 4 bases, and 15 bases lay in between. Germline CDR1 SQVTM, CDR2 ANQGSEA. The CDR3 loop reads CSVALGRGTEAFF. The CDR3 nucleotides read TGCAGCGTGGCACTAGGGCGGGGCACTGAAGCTTTCTTT.

The chain recombines TRBV3-1 (or the pseudogene TRBV3-2) with TRBJ2-2; a weak D match, TRBD1 (6 bases). Per the germline V gene, CDR1 is LGHDT and CDR2 is YNNKEL (reference sequence). The CDR3 loop spans 15 amino acids. With 5 bases removed from V and 0 bases from J, the gap between germline ends came to 10 bases. This chain's CDR3 is CASSYGTPNTGELFF. In DNA, the CDR3 is TGTGCCAGCAGCTATGGGACACCGAACACCGGGGAGCTGTTTTTT.

This rearrangement joins TRBV5-1 to TRBJ2-5, with a tentative D call TRBD2 (5 bases). This CDR3 has 18 amino acids. CDR1 and CDR2 (germline): SGHRS, YFSETQ. Trimming removed 0 bases at V and 2 bases at J, with 20 bases between. The CDR3 protein is CASSLGFSTTAVQETQYF. The CDR3 bases are TGCGCCAGCAGCTTGGGTTTTTCCACTACAGCGGTGCAAGAGACCCAGTACTTC.